This note documents a single T cell receptor beta chain sequence. No antigen is known for it. The naive CD8 subset, CD45RO-negative cells positively selected for CCR7, excluded terminally differentiated effector memory CD45RA+ cells. Donors were Caucasian adults residing in Nashville, Tennessee, USA. The sample belongs to a study of shared clonotypes between healthy human individuals. Study outcomes and limitations: Relative to memory subsets, naive subsets generally showed larger estimated richness. Exclusively blood specimens were collected; tissue repertoires likely differ.

Produced via immunoSEQ multiplex PCR; TCRdb's table is partial and in-frame only. The sample lists hundreds of thousands of clones; 95% to 98% were seen once. This CDR3 is 16 amino acids long. Trimming left V 0 bases short and J 2 bases short, with 10 bases between. Per the germline V gene, CDR1 is PRHDT and CDR2 is FYEKMQ (reference sequence). The sequenced material came from naive CD8+ T cells sorted from blood. The chain recombines TRBV13 with TRBJ2-2; tentative D call: TRBD2 (6 bases). The TCR originated in a young man in good health. The CDR3 region is CASSLGLAFNTGELFF. The DNA of the CDR3 is TGTGCCAGCAGCTTAGGGCTAGCGTTTAACACCGGGGAGCTGTTTTTT.